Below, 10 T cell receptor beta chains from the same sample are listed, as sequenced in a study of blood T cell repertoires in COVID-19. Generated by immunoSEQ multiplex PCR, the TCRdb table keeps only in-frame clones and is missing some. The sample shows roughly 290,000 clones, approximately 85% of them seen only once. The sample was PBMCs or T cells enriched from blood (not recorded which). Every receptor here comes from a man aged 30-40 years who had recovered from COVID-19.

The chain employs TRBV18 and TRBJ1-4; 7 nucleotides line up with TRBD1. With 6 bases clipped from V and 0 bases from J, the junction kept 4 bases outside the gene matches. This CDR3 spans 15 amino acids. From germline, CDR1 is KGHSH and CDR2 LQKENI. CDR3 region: CASSLGQATNEKLFF. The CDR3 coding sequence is TGTGCCAGCTCCCTCGGACAGGCAACTAATGAAAAACTGTTTTTT.

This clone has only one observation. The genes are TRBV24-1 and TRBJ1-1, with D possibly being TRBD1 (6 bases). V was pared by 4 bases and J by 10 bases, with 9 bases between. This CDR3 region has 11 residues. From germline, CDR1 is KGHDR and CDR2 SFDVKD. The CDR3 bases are TGTGCCACCAGTGAAGGGGGAGCAGCTTTCTTT. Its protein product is CATSEGGAAFF.

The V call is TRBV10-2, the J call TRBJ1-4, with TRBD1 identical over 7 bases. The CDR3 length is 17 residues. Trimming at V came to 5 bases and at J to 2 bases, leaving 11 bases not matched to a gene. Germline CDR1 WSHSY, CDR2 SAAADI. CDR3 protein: CASSYRTGLSTNEKLFF. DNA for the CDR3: TGCGCCAGCAGTTACCGGACAGGTCTGAGCACTAATGAAAAACTGTTTTTT.

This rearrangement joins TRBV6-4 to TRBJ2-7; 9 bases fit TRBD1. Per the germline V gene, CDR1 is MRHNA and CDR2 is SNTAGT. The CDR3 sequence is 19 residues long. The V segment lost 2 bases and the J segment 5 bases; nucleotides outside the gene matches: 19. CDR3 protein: CASSDRDRDLEGGIHEQYF. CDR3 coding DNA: TGTGCCAGCAGTGACCGGGACAGGGACCTCGAAGGGGGTATCCACGAGCAGTACTTC.

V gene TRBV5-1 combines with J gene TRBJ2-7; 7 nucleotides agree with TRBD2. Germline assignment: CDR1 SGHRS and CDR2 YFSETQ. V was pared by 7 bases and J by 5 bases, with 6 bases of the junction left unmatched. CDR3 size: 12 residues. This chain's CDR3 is CASAREGNEQYF. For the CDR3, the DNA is TGCGCCAGCGCCAGGGAGGGCAACGAGCAGTACTTC.

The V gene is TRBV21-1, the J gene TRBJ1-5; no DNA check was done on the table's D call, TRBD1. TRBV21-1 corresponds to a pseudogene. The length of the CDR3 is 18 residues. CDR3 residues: CASSKSMGLGGVDQPQHF. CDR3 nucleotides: TGTGCCAGCAGCAAATCCATGGGGTTAGGGGGCGTCGATCAGCCCCAGCATTTT.

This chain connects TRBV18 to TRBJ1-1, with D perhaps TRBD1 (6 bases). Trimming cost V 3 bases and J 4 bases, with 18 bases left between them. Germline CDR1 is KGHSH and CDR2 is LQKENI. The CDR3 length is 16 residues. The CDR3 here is CASSPYNTGMSTEAFF. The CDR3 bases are TGTGCCAGCTCACCCTATAATACAGGGATGAGCACTGAAGCTTTCTTT.

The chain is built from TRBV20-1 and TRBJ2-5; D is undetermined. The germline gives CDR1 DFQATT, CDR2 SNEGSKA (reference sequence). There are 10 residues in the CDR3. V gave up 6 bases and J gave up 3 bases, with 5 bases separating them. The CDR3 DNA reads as TGCAGTGCCCAAAAAGAGACCCAGTACTTC. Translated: CSAQKETQYF.

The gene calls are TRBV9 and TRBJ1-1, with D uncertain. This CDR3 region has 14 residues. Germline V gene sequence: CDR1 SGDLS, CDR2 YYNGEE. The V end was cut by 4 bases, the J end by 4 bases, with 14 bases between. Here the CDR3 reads CASSPQMRATEAFF. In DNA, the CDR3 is TGTGCCAGCAGCCCCCAGATGAGGGCCACTGAAGCTTTCTTT.

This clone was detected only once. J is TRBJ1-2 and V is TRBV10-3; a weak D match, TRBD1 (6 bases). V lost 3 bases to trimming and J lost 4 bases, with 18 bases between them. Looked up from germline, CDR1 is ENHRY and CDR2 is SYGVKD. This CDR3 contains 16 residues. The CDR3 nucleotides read TGTGCCATCAGTGATTCCCTGCAGGACAGCGTCTATGGCTACACCTTC. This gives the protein CAISDSLQDSVYGYTF.